This TCR beta chain was sequenced during a study of T cell responses to AZD1222 COVID-19 vaccine. About the study: Analysis merged second doses at about 4 or about 12 weeks. General study findings and limits: Sampling captured repertoires only after the peak T cell response. Reportedly, nearly half of unique spike TCRs recognized epitopes outside B.1.351/B.1.1.7 mutations. Spike-specific TCR breadth and depth both grew after two AZD1222 doses.

Trimming took 0 bases from V and 4 from J; bases not matched to a gene: 6. The CDR3 length is 16 residues. Germline CDR1 reads SGHRS; CDR2 reads YFSETQ. Using immunoSEQ multiplex PCR, the repertoire was profiled, and TCRdb retains in-frame clones only, with some absent. The top ten hold more than 3% of the sample, which has 110,000 to 150,000 clones, around nine tenths seen once. Comment on this clone: What it binds is not known.

This TCR came from an adult in good health. The chain recombines TRBV5-1 with TRBJ2-3; 9 bases fit TRBD2. Sequences were derived from peripheral blood, sampled on day 0 of AZD1222 vaccination. Here the CDR3 reads CASSLDGGGGADTQYF. The CDR3 DNA reads as TGCGCCAGCAGCTTGGATGGCGGGGGGGGCGCAGATACGCAGTATTTT.